This T cell receptor (beta chain) appears in the sequencing data of a study of CD8+ T cells in alopecia areata. This clone was observed a few times. Antigen specificity is unknown. This sample also contains other DNA sequences that code for the same CDR3. Study outcomes and limitations: Normal skin's resident alphabeta T cells are also sequenced in scalp samples.

In each case, RNA was isolated and then reverse transcribed into cDNA as the sequencing template. Some clones are missing from TCRdb's copy, which holds only in-frame ones; the method was immunoSEQ multiplex PCR. Among more than 85,000 clones listed, 35% to 50% were seen once. Peripheral blood, together with lesional scalp punch biopsies, was collected from alopecia areata patients. A FACSAria was used to sort CD4+ and CD8+ T cells. These cells came from PBMCs. The V end lost 1 base, the J end lost 4 bases, and 0 bases lay between the germline ends. This CDR3 spans 11 amino acids. The germline V gene encodes CDR1 SGHDT and CDR2 YYEEEE.

The clonotype originates from a human donor with alopecia areata. V and J are TRBV5-6 and TRBJ2-1; D not resolved. The sample was CD4+ T cells sorted from blood. Written as DNA, the CDR3 is TGTGCCAGCAGCTTGTACAATGAGCAGTTCTTC. Its protein product is CASSLYNEQFF.